Listed here is a single TCR beta chain. With V trimmed by 5 bases and J by 6 bases, 13 bases remained unmatched. The germline gives CDR1 MNHEY, CDR2 SMNVEV (reference sequence). The CDR3 totals 16 residues. This sample was taken from a study of shared clonotypes between healthy human individuals. Some clones are missing from TCRdb's copy, which holds only in-frame ones; the method was immunoSEQ multiplex PCR. This sample yields millions of clones, of which about 93% are seen a single time; under 2% belongs to the top ten. CD45RO-negative, CCR7-positively selected cells formed the naive CD8 fraction, excluding terminally differentiated effector memory CD45RA+ cells.

This sequence originates from a man aged 18 to 29 in good health. Some clones in this sample may be carry-over from other donors' samples. The chain uses TRBV27 and TRBJ2-7; 10 nucleotides agree with TRBD1. Sequenced input: naive CD8+ T cells from PBMCs. The CDR3 region is CASSPLGTGARGEQYF. DNA of the CDR3: TGTGCCAGCAGTCCCTTAGGGACAGGGGCCCGGGGCGAGCAGTACTTC.